What follows are 29 T cell receptor beta chains derived from one specimen sequenced in a study of blood T cell repertoires in COVID-19. Method: immunoSEQ multiplex PCR; TCRdb's copy keeps in-frame clones and lacks some. The sample has 200,000 or so clones; about 88% are singletons. Material for sequencing was peripheral blood. All receptors derive from a man aged 45-65 years with COVID-19, enrolled during active disease.

The chain employs TRBV7-3 and TRBJ2-1; 9 nucleotides match TRBD1. The CDR3 is made up of 15 amino acids. The V gene end was trimmed by 5 bases and the J gene end by 6 bases; junction bases not matched to a gene: 8. CDR1 SGHTA and CDR2 FQGTGA come from the germline V gene. CDR3 sequence (DNA): TGTGCCAGCAGCCTCCGGACAGGGGAGGGCAATGAGCAGTTCTTC. Its protein is CASSLRTGEGNEQFF. Full variable domain (missing parts from reference TRBV7-3 and TRBJ2-1): GAGVSQTPSNKVTEKGKYVELRCDPISGHTALYWYRQSLGQGPEFLIYFQGTGAADDSGLPNDRFFAVRPEGSVSTLKIQRTERGDSAVYLCASSLRTGEGNEQFFGPGTRLTVL.

The CDR3 loop reads CASSQETGGESYGYTF. Written as DNA, the CDR3 is TGTGCCAGCAGCCAAGAAACAGGGGGCGAAAGTTATGGCTACACCTTC. The chain uses TRBV3-1 (or the pseudogene TRBV3-2) and TRBJ1-2, with 9 positions matching TRBD1. V shed 0 bases, J shed 5 bases, and the junction held 7 bases outside the gene matches. The CDR3 contains 16 residues. CDR1 and CDR2 from the germline V gene are LGHDT and YNNKEL (reference sequence).

The V and J genes are TRBV9 and TRBJ1-4; 10 bases fit TRBD1. The CDR3 runs 15 residues. Per germline, CDR1 SGDLS and CDR2 YYNGEE. The J segment lost 7 bases and the V segment lost 4 bases, leaving 7 bases of the junction unmatched. CDR3 bases: TGTGCCAGCAGCCCTAGAGGACAGGGGGGTGAAAAACTGTTTTTT. Residues: CASSPRGQGGEKLFF. Together with reference TRBV9 and TRBJ1-4, the CDR3 gives the full variable domain: DSGVTQTPKHLITATGQRVTLRCSPRSGDLSVYWYQQSLDQGLQFLIQYYNGEERAKGNILERFSAQQFPDLHSELNLSSLELGDSALYFCASSPRGQGGEKLFFGSGTQLSVL.

This chain links TRBV5-6 with TRBJ2-5; D is perhaps TRBD2 (5 bases). CDR3 length: 13 amino acids. Germline CDR1 reads SGHDT; CDR2 reads YYEEEE. Trimming pared 0 bases from V and 5 bases from J, leaving 8 bases between. The CDR3 region has the DNA TGTGCCAGCAGCTTGGTCGGGGATGAGACCCAGTACTTC. Translated, it gives CASSLVGDETQYF.

The V call is TRBV3-1 (or the pseudogene TRBV3-2), the J call TRBJ2-6, with TRBD1 matching 12 bases. Germline lookup yields CDR1 LGHDT and CDR2 YNNKEL (reference sequence). The CDR3 loop spans 17 amino acids. With V trimmed by 5 bases and J by 1 base, 3 bases remained unmatched. DNA for the CDR3: TGTGCCAGCAGCGGGGGACAGGGGGCATCTGGGGCCAACGTCCTGACTTTC. Translation gives CASSGGQGASGANVLTF.

This clone was seen once. The chain combines TRBV7-8 with TRBJ2-7; 8 bases are a match to TRBD2. The CDR3 runs 20 residues. With 5 bases clipped from V and 2 bases from J, the junction kept 23 bases outside the gene matches. Germline assignment: CDR1 SGHVS and CDR2 FQNEAQ. DNA of the CDR3: TGTGCCAGCAGCAATAAACTACCGGGGATGGCGGGACTAGACGCCTACGAGCAGTACTTC. As protein: CASSNKLPGMAGLDAYEQYF.

V usage is TRBV4-3 and J usage is TRBJ2-1; 8 bases are shared with TRBD2. V was pared by 1 base and J by 6 bases, with 5 bases of the junction left unmatched. CDR3 size: 15 residues. The V gene's germline CDR1 is LGHNA and CDR2 YSLEER. The CDR3 nucleotides are TGCGCCAGCAGCCAAGGGTCAGCGGGGGTCAATGAGCAGTTCTTC. This translates into CASSQGSAGVNEQFF.

This chain joins TRBV5-1 and TRBJ2-2; TRBD1 matches 10 bases. The CDR3 spans 15 residues. Per the germline V gene, CDR1 is SGHRS and CDR2 is YFSETQ. Trimming cost V 5 bases and J 4 bases; bases outside gene matches: 5. The CDR3 loop reads CASRSTGGTTGELFF. The DNA of the CDR3 is TGCGCCAGCAGATCGACAGGGGGCACCACCGGGGAGCTGTTTTTT. The entire variable domain, with the rest obtained from reference TRBV5-1 and TRBJ2-2, is as follows: KAGVTQTPRYLIKTRGQQVTLSCSPISGHRSVSWYQQTPGQGLQFLFEYFSETQRNKGNFPGRFSGRQFSNSRSEMNVSTLELGDSALYLCASRSTGGTTGELFFGEGSRLTVL.

The chain is built from TRBV11-2 and TRBJ2-5; 10 bases agree with TRBD2. This CDR3 has 15 residues. V was clipped by 3 bases and J by 5 bases; unmatched bases: 6. Per the germline V gene, CDR1 is SGHAT and CDR2 is FQNNGV. The CDR3 coding sequence is TGTGCCAGCAGCTTCCTTAGCGGGGGGTGGGAGACCCAGTACTTC. This gives the protein CASSFLSGGWETQYF.

This chain uses TRBV9 with TRBJ2-7; the match to TRBD2 covers 10 bases. Germline-derived CDR1 and CDR2 are SGDLS and YYNGEE. After removal of 4 bases from V and 5 bases from J, the junction contained 3 bases not matched to a gene. This CDR3 is 13 amino acids long. The CDR3: CASSISGGDEQYF. The DNA of the CDR3 is TGTGCCAGCAGCATAAGCGGGGGGGACGAGCAGTACTTC. The full variable domain, its missing parts supplied by reference TRBV9 and TRBJ2-7, is DSGVTQTPKHLITATGQRVTLRCSPRSGDLSVYWYQQSLDQGLQFLIQYYNGEERAKGNILERFSAQQFPDLHSELNLSSLELGDSALYFCASSISGGDEQYFGPGTRLTVT.

The rearrangement joins TRBV27 to TRBJ2-7; 7 positions match TRBD1. This CDR3 comprises 14 residues. Germline CDR1 MNHEY, CDR2 SMNVEV (reference sequence). V lost 6 bases to trimming and J lost 4 bases; unmatched junction nucleotides: 9. The CDR3 bases are TGTGCCAGCAGACCCGGGACAGCAGAATACGAGCAGTACTTC. Protein product: CASRPGTAEYEQYF.

With regard to this clone: Other DNA sequences of this sample code for an identical CDR3. CDR3 DNA sequence: TGTGCCAGCAGCCAAGAACCGGGGGAGACCCAGTACTTC. This encodes CASSQEPGETQYF. This chain links TRBV3-1 (or the pseudogene TRBV3-2) with TRBJ2-5; D is possibly TRBD2 (5 bases). Deletions cut 0 bases from V and 5 bases from J, with 7 bases between. CDR3 length equals 13 residues. Germline V CDR1 and CDR2: LGHDT, YNNKEL (reference sequence).

The chain is built from TRBV5-5 and TRBJ1-3; the D gene is possibly TRBD1 (5 bases). The V and J ends lost 1 base and 0 bases respectively, with 11 bases between them. Germline V lookup: CDR1 SGHKS, CDR2 YYEKEE (reference sequence). The CDR3 contains 16 residues. The CDR3 sequence: CASSLWGDSSGNTIYF. Written as DNA, the CDR3 is TGTGCCAGCAGCTTGTGGGGCGACAGCTCTGGAAACACCATATATTTT. Complete variable domain (other parts from reference TRBV5-5 and TRBJ1-3): DAGVTQSPTHLIKTRGQQVTLRCSPISGHKSVSWYQQVLGQGPQFIFQYYEKEERGRGNFPDRFSARQFPNYSSELNVNALLLGDSALYLCASSLWGDSSGNTIYFGEGSWLTVV.

V usage is TRBV5-1 and J usage is TRBJ2-2; 7 nucleotides agree with TRBD2. The V gene's germline CDR1 is SGHRS and CDR2 YFSETQ. CDR3 length equals 17 residues. V trimming: 1 base; J trimming: 0 bases; junction bases outside the gene matches: 6. This chain's CDR3 is CASSLIPSGTNTGELFF. The CDR3 nucleotides are TGCGCCAGCAGCTTGATCCCTAGCGGCACGAACACCGGGGAGCTGTTTTTT.

This chain connects TRBV30 to TRBJ2-3; TRBD2 agrees at 8 bases. Germline loops: CDR1 GTSNPN, CDR2 SVGIG (reference sequence). CDR3 length: 14 residues. V lost 5 bases and J lost 2; bases outside the gene matches: 6. The CDR3 nucleotides are TGTGCCTGGGATGTTAGCGGGAACACAGATACGCAGTATTTT. It translates to CAWDVSGNTDTQYF.

The V and J genes are TRBV3-1 (or the pseudogene TRBV3-2) and TRBJ1-6, with unresolved D. The V end was cut by 1 base, the J end by 10 bases, with 5 bases between. The CDR3 has 12 residues. The germline V gene has CDR1 LGHDT and CDR2 YNNKEL (reference sequence). The CDR3 region has the DNA TGTGCCAGCAGCCAAGTTACATCACCCCTCCACTTT. Translated, it gives CASSQVTSPLHF.

The chain has TRBV4-2 and TRBJ2-7, with 7 positions matching TRBD1. Trimming took 4 bases from V and 2 from J; bases not matched to a gene: 5. This CDR3 is built from 14 residues. Per germline, CDR1 LGHNA and CDR2 YNFKEQ. The CDR3 is CASSLDGQAYEQYF. The CDR3 DNA follows: TGTGCCAGCAGCCTCGACGGACAGGCCTACGAGCAGTACTTC.

CDR3 loop: CASSQSDRADTQYF. Written as DNA, the CDR3 is TGCGCCAGCAGTCAAAGCGACAGAGCAGATACGCAGTATTTT. The chain uses TRBV5-1 and TRBJ2-3; a possible D gene is TRBD1 (5 bases). Germline values: CDR1 SGHRS, CDR2 YFSETQ. CDR3 length: 14 amino acids. Trimming stripped 5 bases from V and 4 bases from J, with 14 bases between.

The rearrangement links TRBV7-2 to TRBJ2-7; no definite D call. Germline assignment: CDR1 SGHTA and CDR2 FQGNSA. The length of the CDR3 is 16 residues. Trimming stripped 6 bases from V and 6 bases from J, with 24 bases between. The CDR3, as DNA: TGTGCCAGCAGTCGAACTACGGTCAGAATTGAAGGCGAGCAGTACTTC. Translated: CASSRTTVRIEGEQYF.

J is TRBJ1-1 and V is TRBV6-6; D is undetermined. Germline V lookup: CDR1 MNHNY, CDR2 SVGAGI (reference sequence). CDR3 length equals 14 residues. V lost 2 bases and J 5 bases, leaving 12 bases between the germline ends. The DNA of the CDR3 is TGTGCCAGCAGTTACGTGGCAGGTGATACTGAAGCTTTCTTT. Protein sequence: CASSYVAGDTEAFF.

The V gene is TRBV6-6, the J gene TRBJ1-1; D is possibly TRBD1 (6 bases). The germline CDR1 and CDR2 sequences are MNHNY and SVGAGI (reference sequence). The CDR3 spans 13 residues. Between the trimmed V and J ends, which lost 6 bases and 1 base, there was a span of 9 bases. In nucleotides, the CDR3 is TGTGCCAGCAGCTTACAGGGGAACACTGAAGCTTTCTTT. Amino acids: CASSLQGNTEAFF.

The V gene is TRBV10-3, the J gene TRBJ1-2; 7 nucleotides align to TRBD1. With V trimmed by 4 bases and J by 1 base, 0 bases remained unmatched. In germline, CDR1 is ENHRY, CDR2 SYGVKD. CDR3 length: 13 residues. The CDR3 loop is CAISGDSNYGYTF. CDR3 bases: TGTGCCATCAGTGGGGACAGTAACTATGGCTACACCTTC.

This chain uses TRBV5-8 with TRBJ2-3; 11 bases fit TRBD2. The trim removed 0 bases at V and 6 bases at J, leaving 6 bases unmatched. The germline V gene encodes CDR1 SGHTS and CDR2 YDEGEE. The CDR3 runs to 16 residues. DNA of the CDR3: TGTGCCAGCAGCTTGGCGATGACTAGCGGGATGGATACGCAGTATTTT. Encoded protein: CASSLAMTSGMDTQYF.

This chain uses TRBV6-5 with TRBJ1-4, with 8 bases identical to TRBD1. CDR3 length equals 14 residues. The germline CDR1 and CDR2 sequences are MNHEY and SVGAGI. The V segment lost 4 bases and the J segment 7 bases; nucleotides outside the gene matches: 5. The CDR3: CASSFQGAPEKLFF. CDR3 DNA sequence: TGTGCCAGCAGTTTCCAGGGGGCTCCTGAAAAACTGTTTTTT.

This clone was detected a few times. The chain employs TRBV7-9 and TRBJ1-1, with D hard to call. CDR1 SEHNR and CDR2 FQNEAQ come from the germline V gene (reference sequence). With 4 bases removed from V and 3 bases from J, the gap between germline ends came to 21 bases. The CDR3 loop spans 17 amino acids. For the CDR3, the DNA is TGTGCCAGCAGCTCCCGGCGTGGAGGCCGAAGGGACACTGAAGCTTTCTTT. Translating gives CASSSRRGGRRDTEAFF.

The rearrangement uses TRBV7-9 and TRBJ2-7, with 10 bases matching TRBD1. There are 15 residues in the CDR3. Germline CDR1 is SEHNR and CDR2 is FQNEAQ (reference sequence). V dropped 0 bases and J dropped 5; count of bases not matched to a gene: 4. DNA of the CDR3: TGTGCCAGCAGCTTAGCGGGGGGACAGGGGCACGAGCAGTACTTC. It yields the protein CASSLAGGQGHEQYF.

The gene calls are TRBV6-5 and TRBJ1-1, with D hard to call. CDR1 and CDR2 from the germline V gene are MNHEY and SVGAGI. This CDR3 is 11 amino acids long. With 6 bases removed from V and 12 bases from J, the gap between germline ends came to 14 bases. CDR3 sequence: CASSETFSSFF. Written as DNA, the CDR3 is TGTGCCAGCAGCGAGACATTCAGTTCTTTCTTT.

The rearrangement joins TRBV3-1 (or the pseudogene TRBV3-2) to TRBJ2-5, with 7 bases matching TRBD1. V shed 2 bases and J 4 bases; nucleotides not matched to a gene: 4. Germline V CDR1 and CDR2: LGHDT, YNNKEL (reference sequence). The CDR3 has 14 residues. DNA of the CDR3: TGTGCCAGCAGCCAAAAGACAGGGATAGAGACCCAGTACTTC. This translates into CASSQKTGIETQYF.

The V gene is TRBV6-5, the J gene TRBJ2-1; 15 bases fit TRBD2. The V gene end was trimmed by 5 bases and the J gene end by 12 bases; junction bases not matched to a gene: 2. Germline loops: CDR1 MNHEY, CDR2 SVGAGI. The length of the CDR3 is 13 residues. The CDR3 spells CASSKGLAGGQFF. The CDR3 DNA sequence: TGTGCCAGCAGTAAGGGACTAGCGGGAGGGCAGTTCTTC.